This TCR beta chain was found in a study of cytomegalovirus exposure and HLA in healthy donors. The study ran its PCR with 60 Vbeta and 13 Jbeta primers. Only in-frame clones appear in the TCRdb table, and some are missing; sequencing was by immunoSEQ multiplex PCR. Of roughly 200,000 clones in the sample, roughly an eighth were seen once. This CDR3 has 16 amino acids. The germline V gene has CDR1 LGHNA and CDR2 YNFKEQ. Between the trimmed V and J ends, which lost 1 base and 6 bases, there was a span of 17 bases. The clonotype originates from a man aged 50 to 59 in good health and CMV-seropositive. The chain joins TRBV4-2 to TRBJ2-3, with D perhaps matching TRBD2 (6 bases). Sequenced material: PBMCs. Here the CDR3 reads CASSQVGGSSRDTQYF. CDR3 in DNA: TGTGCCAGCAGCCAAGTCGGGGGATCTTCAAGGGATACGCAGTATTTT.